This TCR beta chain was identified during a study of T cells in tuberculosis. Whole-study results and caveats: The TCR-beta difference was not significant; alpha differences partly reflected length.

A word on this clone: Its antigen is undetermined.

The time point denotes: new active TB diagnosis, blood taken before or within 7 days of starting treatment. Profiling relied on immunoSEQ multiplex PCR, and the TCRdb table lists in-frame clones only, not all of them. Counted here are under 45,000 clones, 80% to 95% occurring once; the ten biggest clones make up approximately 2.4%. CDR3 length: 14 residues. Germline CDR1 MNHNS, CDR2 SASEGT. V gave up 6 bases and J gave up 5 bases; unmatched junction bases: 10. The chain has TRBV6-1 and TRBJ2-7; TRBD1 agrees at 7 bases. Sample: PBMCs, taken at tuberculosis diagnosis. The TCR originated in an adult with tuberculosis. In DNA form, the CDR3 reads TGTGCCAGCAGATGGGGACAGCTAAGGGACGAGCAGTACGTC. It codes for CASRWGQLRDEQYV.